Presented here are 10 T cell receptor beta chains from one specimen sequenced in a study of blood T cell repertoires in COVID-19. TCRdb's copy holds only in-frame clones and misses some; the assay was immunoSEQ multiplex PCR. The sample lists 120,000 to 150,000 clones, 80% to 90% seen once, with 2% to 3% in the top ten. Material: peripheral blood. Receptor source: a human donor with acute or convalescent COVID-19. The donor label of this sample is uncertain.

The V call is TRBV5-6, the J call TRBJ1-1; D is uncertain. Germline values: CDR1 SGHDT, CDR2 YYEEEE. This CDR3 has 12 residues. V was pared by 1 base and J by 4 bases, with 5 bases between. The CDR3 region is CASSLYSTEAFF. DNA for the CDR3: TGTGCCAGCAGCTTGTATAGCACTGAAGCTTTCTTT.

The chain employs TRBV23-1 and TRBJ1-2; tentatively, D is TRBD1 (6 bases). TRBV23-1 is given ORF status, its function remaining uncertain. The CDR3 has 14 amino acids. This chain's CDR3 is CAADHRDQVLGYTF. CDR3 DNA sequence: TGCGCAGCGGACCACAGGGATCAGGTTCTGGGCTACACCTTC.

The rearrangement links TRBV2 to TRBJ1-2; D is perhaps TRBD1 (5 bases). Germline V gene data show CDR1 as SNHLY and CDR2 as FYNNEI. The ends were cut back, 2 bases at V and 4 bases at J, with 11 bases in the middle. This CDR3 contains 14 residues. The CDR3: CASSERGRRYGYTF. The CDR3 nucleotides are TGTGCCAGCAGTGAAAGGGGCAGACGCTATGGCTACACCTTC.

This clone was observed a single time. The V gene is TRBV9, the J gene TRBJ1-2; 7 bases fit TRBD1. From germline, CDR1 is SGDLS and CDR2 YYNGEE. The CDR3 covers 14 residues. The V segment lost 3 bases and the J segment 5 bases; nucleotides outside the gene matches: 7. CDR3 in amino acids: CASSAGQAPYGYTF. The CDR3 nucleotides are TGTGCCAGCAGCGCTGGACAGGCGCCATATGGCTACACCTTC.

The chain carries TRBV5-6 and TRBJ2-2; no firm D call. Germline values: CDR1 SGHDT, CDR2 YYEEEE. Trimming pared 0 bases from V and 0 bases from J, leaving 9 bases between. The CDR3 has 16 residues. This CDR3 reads CASSLAGLANTGELFF. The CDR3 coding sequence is TGTGCCAGCAGCTTGGCCGGGTTAGCGAACACCGGGGAGCTGTTTTTT. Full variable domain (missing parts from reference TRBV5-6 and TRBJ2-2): DAGVTQSPTHLIKTRGQQVTLRCSPKSGHDTVSWYQQALGQGPQFIFQYYEEEERQRGNFPDRFSGHQFPNYSSELNVNALLLGDSALYLCASSLAGLANTGELFFGEGSRLTVL.

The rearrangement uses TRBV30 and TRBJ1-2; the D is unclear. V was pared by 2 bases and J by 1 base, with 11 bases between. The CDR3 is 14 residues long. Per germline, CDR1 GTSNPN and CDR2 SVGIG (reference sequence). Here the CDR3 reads CAWSPGSVNYGYTF. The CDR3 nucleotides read TGTGCCTGGAGTCCAGGATCCGTTAACTATGGCTACACCTTC.

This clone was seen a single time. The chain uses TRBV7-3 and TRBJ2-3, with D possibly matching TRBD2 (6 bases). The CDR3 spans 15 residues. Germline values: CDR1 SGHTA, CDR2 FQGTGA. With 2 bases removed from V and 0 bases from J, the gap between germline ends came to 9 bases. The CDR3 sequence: CASSLGGKSTDTQYF. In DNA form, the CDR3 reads TGTGCCAGCAGCTTAGGGGGGAAAAGCACAGATACGCAGTATTTT.

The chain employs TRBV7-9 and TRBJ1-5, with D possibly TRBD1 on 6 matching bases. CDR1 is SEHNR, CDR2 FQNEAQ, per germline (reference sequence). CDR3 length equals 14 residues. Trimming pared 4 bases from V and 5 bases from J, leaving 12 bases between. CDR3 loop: CASSSTGNHQPQHF. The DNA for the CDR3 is TGTGCCAGCAGCTCCACAGGGAACCATCAGCCCCAGCATTTT.

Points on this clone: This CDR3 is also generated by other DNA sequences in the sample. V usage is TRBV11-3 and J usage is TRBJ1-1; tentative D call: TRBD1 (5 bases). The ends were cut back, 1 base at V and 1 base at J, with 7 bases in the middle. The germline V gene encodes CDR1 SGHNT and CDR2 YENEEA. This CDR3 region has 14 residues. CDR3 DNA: TGTGCCAGCAGCTTAGGCGGGGGGAACACTGAAGCTTTCTTT. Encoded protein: CASSLGGGNTEAFF.

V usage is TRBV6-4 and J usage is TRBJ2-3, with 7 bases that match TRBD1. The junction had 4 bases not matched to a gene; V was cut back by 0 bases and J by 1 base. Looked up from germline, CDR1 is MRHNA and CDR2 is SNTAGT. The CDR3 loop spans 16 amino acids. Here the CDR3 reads CASSDSPGQGTDTQYF. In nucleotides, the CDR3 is TGTGCCAGCAGTGACTCGCCCGGACAGGGCACAGATACGCAGTATTTT.